The 26 T cell receptor beta chains in this list originate from one sample, sequenced in a study of shared clonotypes between healthy human individuals. Only in-frame clones appear in the TCRdb table, and some are missing; sequencing was by immunoSEQ multiplex PCR. The sample consists of around 2.1 million clones, around 95% of them appearing once. Sequencing was done on a sample of naive CD4+ T cells sorted from blood. The sample's subset: CD45RA+ positively selected. Receptor source: a man in his late teens or twenties in good health.

The genes are TRBV4-1 and TRBJ2-1, with D possibly being TRBD2 (6 bases). Trimming took 0 bases from V and 8 from J, leaving 11 bases between them. In germline, CDR1 is MGHRA, CDR2 YSYEKL. This CDR3 comprises 14 residues. CDR3 in DNA: TGCGCCAGCAGCCAAGACCTTGGAGGGTATGAGCAGTTCTTC. Encoded protein: CASSQDLGGYEQFF.

The J gene is TRBJ1-2, the V gene TRBV5-6, with a tentative D call TRBD1 (5 bases). This CDR3 is built from 16 residues. Trimming pared 4 bases from V and 3 bases from J, leaving 19 bases between. Germline loops: CDR1 SGHDT, CDR2 YYEEEE. The CDR3 region is CASSRGAREDYYGYTF. DNA for the CDR3: TGTGCCAGCAGCCGAGGGGCGAGGGAGGATTACTATGGCTACACCTTC. The entire variable domain, with the rest obtained from reference TRBV5-6 and TRBJ1-2, is as follows: DAGVTQSPTHLIKTRGQQVTLRCSPKSGHDTVSWYQQALGQGPQFIFQYYEEEERQRGNFPDRFSGHQFPNYSSELNVNALLLGDSALYLCASSRGAREDYYGYTFGSGTRLTVV.

The rearrangement joins TRBV28 to TRBJ2-7; 12 positions agree with TRBD1. Germline lookup yields CDR1 MDHEN and CDR2 SYDVKM. The V gene end was trimmed by 4 bases and the J gene end by 6 bases; junction bases not matched to a gene: 10. The length of the CDR3 is 16 residues. The CDR3 nucleotides read TGTGCCAGCAGTTCCCCGGGACAGGGGGCGCTTGGCGAGCAGTACTTC. Its protein product is CASSSPGQGALGEQYF.

This chain uses TRBV7-2 with TRBJ2-7, with 12 nucleotides matching TRBD2. Germline V gives CDR1 SGHTA, CDR2 FQGNSA. V lost 5 bases, J lost 12 bases, and 14 bases stayed unmatched. The length of the CDR3 is 15 residues. The CDR3 DNA sequence: TGTGCCAGCAGCCCCTTGCTAGCGGGAGGGTCGAGGGCGTACTTC. Protein product: CASSPLLAGGSRAYF. Drawing the rest from reference TRBV7-2 and TRBJ2-7, the complete variable domain is GAGVSQSPSNKVTEKGKDVELRCDPISGHTALYWYRQSLGQGLEFLIYFQGNSAPDKSGLPSDRFSAERTGGSVSTLTIQRTQQEDSAVYLCASSPLLAGGSRAYFGPGTRLTVT.

J is TRBJ1-3 and V is TRBV10-2; no firm D call. V dropped 2 bases and J dropped 0 bases, with 17 bases sitting between them. The CDR3 loop spans 18 amino acids. CDR1 and CDR2 (germline): WSHSY, SAAADI. CDR3 DNA: TGCGCCAGCAGTGAGATGGGTACGAGACTGCTCTCTGGAAACACCATATATTTT. It is translated as CASSEMGTRLLSGNTIYF.

The CDR3 reads CASLKAGVNTEAFF. The CDR3 coding sequence is TGTGCCAGCCTCAAGGCGGGGGTGAACACTGAAGCTTTCTTT. This chain connects TRBV25-1 to TRBJ1-1, with D perhaps TRBD1 (5 bases). This CDR3 has 14 residues. CDR1 and CDR2 from the germline V gene are MGHDK and SYGVNS. The V and J ends lost 8 bases and 0 bases respectively, with 13 bases between them.

The V call is TRBV5-4, the J call TRBJ2-1; D is perhaps TRBD2 (6 bases). The CDR3 extends over 15 amino acids. The germline CDR1 and CDR2 sequences are SGHNT and YYREEE (reference sequence). Trimming removed 4 bases at V and 3 bases at J, with 14 bases between. CDR3 residues: CASSGDSQNYNEQFF. The CDR3 nucleotides are TGTGCCAGCAGCGGGGACTCCCAAAACTACAATGAGCAGTTCTTC.

V usage is TRBV4-2 and J usage is TRBJ1-2; the D is unclear. The germline CDR1 and CDR2 sequences are LGHNA and YNFKEQ. Trimming took off 1 base at V and 1 base at J, with 13 bases between the two ends. This CDR3 contains 16 residues. In nucleotides, the CDR3 is TGTGCCAGCAGCCAAGGTGAGGAGGCCTTTAACTATGGCTACACCTTC. Translating gives CASSQGEEAFNYGYTF.

As regards this clone: Other DNA sequences in this specimen translate into the identical CDR3. The rearrangement joins TRBV5-1 to TRBJ2-5; 8 nucleotides agree with TRBD1. The CDR3 contains 15 residues. V was pared by 0 bases and J by 1 base, with 2 bases of the junction left unmatched. The germline CDR1 and CDR2 sequences are SGHRS and YFSETQ. Written as DNA, the CDR3 is TGCGCCAGCAGCTTGGTGGGACAGGCCCAAGAGACCCAGTACTTC. Translating gives CASSLVGQAQETQYF.

The chain has TRBV27 and TRBJ2-7; 10 bases are shared with TRBD1. The germline V gene encodes CDR1 MNHEY and CDR2 SMNVEV (reference sequence). J lost 3 bases, V lost 6 bases, and 5 bases had no gene match. The CDR3 runs to 14 residues. As DNA, the CDR3 is TGTGCCAGCAGCGACGGGACAGGGGTCTACGAGCAGTACTTC. This sequence encodes CASSDGTGVYEQYF.

The chain is built from TRBV7-8 and TRBJ1-3; D might be TRBD1 (5 bases). Per the germline V gene, CDR1 is SGHVS and CDR2 is FQNEAQ. V was clipped by 3 bases and J by 0 bases, with 15 bases between them. CDR3 size: 17 residues. The chain's CDR3 is CASSFGGTGPSGNTIYF. The DNA of the CDR3 is TGTGCCAGCAGCTTTGGGGGGACTGGGCCCTCTGGAAACACCATATATTTT.

The rearrangement links TRBV15 to TRBJ2-2, with D possibly matching TRBD2 (5 bases). The V end lost 6 bases, the J end lost 7 bases, and 6 bases lay between the germline ends. The CDR3 consists of 11 residues. In germline, CDR1 is LNHNV, CDR2 YYDKDF (reference sequence). The CDR3 loop is CATRGGGELFF. In nucleotides, the CDR3 is TGTGCCACCAGAGGAGGCGGGGAGCTGTTTTTT.

CDR3 residues: CASNPGGTGELFF. CDR3 DNA sequence: TGTGCCAGCAATCCCGGGGGCACCGGGGAGCTGTTTTTT. The rearrangement joins TRBV7-2 to TRBJ2-2; possibly TRBD2 for D (6 bases). Germline V CDR1 and CDR2: SGHTA, FQGNSA. CDR3 length equals 13 residues. Trimming cost V 7 bases and J 4 bases, with 10 bases left between them.

The chain carries TRBV27 and TRBJ2-2, with D perhaps matching TRBD1 or TRBD2 (5 bases each). Germline loops: CDR1 MNHEY, CDR2 SMNVEV (reference sequence). This CDR3 spans 14 amino acids. V lost 2 bases and J 4 bases, leaving 8 bases between the germline ends. CDR3 DNA: TGTGCCAGCAGTTTAATGGGGACCACCGGGGAGCTGTTTTTT. It translates to CASSLMGTTGELFF.

The rearrangement uses TRBV7-9 and TRBJ2-5; TRBD2 aligns across 12 bases. Germline-derived CDR1 and CDR2 are SEHNR and FQNEAQ (reference sequence). Germline trimming cut 6 bases from V and 7 bases from J; bases unmatched to any gene: 9. The length of the CDR3 is 15 residues. The DNA for the CDR3 is TGTGCCAGCAGTAAGACTAGCGGGAGTTTGTTGACCCAGTACTTC. Translated, it gives CASSKTSGSLLTQYF.

This clone occurred once. This chain links TRBV29-1 with TRBJ1-5, with D perhaps matching TRBD1 (5 bases). CDR3 length: 13 residues. Trimming left V 6 bases short and J 0 bases short, with 9 bases between. Germline lookup yields CDR1 SQVTM and CDR2 ANQGSEA. The chain's CDR3 is CSVLTDSNQPQHF. The CDR3 DNA sequence: TGCAGCGTCCTGACAGATAGCAATCAGCCCCAGCATTTT.

The CDR3 is CASSLALGAYGYTF. The CDR3 coding sequence is TGTGCCAGCAGTTTGGCGCTTGGGGCCTATGGCTACACCTTC. The chain recombines TRBV28 with TRBJ1-2; tentatively, D is TRBD1 (5 bases). Trimming pared 3 bases from V and 4 bases from J, leaving 12 bases between. The CDR3 totals 14 residues. CDR1 and CDR2 (germline): MDHEN, SYDVKM.

The count of this clone is one. This rearrangement joins TRBV10-3 to TRBJ2-1; TRBD2 matches 7 bases. V gave up 8 bases and J gave up 9 bases; unmatched junction bases: 13. The CDR3 spans 14 residues. CDR1 is ENHRY and CDR2 is SYGVKD in the germline V gene. The CDR3 is CAIEDGRSSGEQFF. The CDR3 bases are TGTGCCATCGAGGACGGGAGGTCCTCGGGTGAGCAGTTCTTC.

This chain links TRBV6-1 with TRBJ2-7, with 10 bases fitting TRBD2. Per the germline V gene, CDR1 is MNHNS and CDR2 is SASEGT. Trimming cost V 6 bases and J 5 bases; bases outside gene matches: 10. This CDR3 is built from 15 residues. The CDR3 region is CASRDLTSGYHEQYF. CDR3 DNA: TGTGCCAGCAGAGATTTGACTAGCGGGTACCACGAGCAGTACTTC.

The rearrangement joins TRBV11-2 to TRBJ2-7, with D maybe TRBD2 (6 bases). The CDR3 is 15 amino acids. Trimming removed 5 bases from V and 2 bases from J, with 16 bases in between. The germline V gene has CDR1 SGHAT and CDR2 FQNNGV. CDR3 nucleotide sequence: TGTGCCAGCAGCCCCCAGTCGGGGGAGACCTACGAGCAGTACTTC. This translates into CASSPQSGETYEQYF. The whole variable domain, filled in from reference TRBV11-2 and TRBJ2-7, reads EAGVAQSPRYKIIEKRQSVAFWCNPISGHATLYWYQQILGQGPKLLIQFQNNGVVDDSQLPKDRFSAERLKGVDSTLKIQPAKLEDSAVYLCASSPQSGETYEQYFGPGTRLTVT.

The chain combines TRBV5-1 with TRBJ2-3, with no clear D. Germline CDR1 SGHRS, CDR2 YFSETQ. V lost 8 bases, J lost 6 bases, and 16 bases lay in between. The CDR3 extends over 13 amino acids. Here the CDR3 reads CASTTAAVDTQYF. The CDR3 DNA is TGCGCCAGTACCACCGCGGCCGTGGATACGCAGTATTTT.

This chain links TRBV27 with TRBJ1-1, with TRBD1 matching 11 bases. The CDR3 has 18 residues. Germline V CDR1 and CDR2: MNHEY, SMNVEV (reference sequence). The V segment lost 0 bases and the J segment 5 bases; nucleotides outside the gene matches: 11. CDR3 nucleotides: TGTGCCAGCAGTTTATCGCCGGGACAGGGGGTGGCGGGGACTGAAGCTTTCTTT. It is translated as CASSLSPGQGVAGTEAFF.

This sequence joins TRBV12-5 and TRBJ1-5; D is undetermined. The length of the CDR3 is 16 residues. V lost 1 base and J lost 4, with 14 bases in between. Germline values: CDR1 LGHNT, CDR2 FRNRAP. CDR3 amino acids: CASGLGPGGLNQPQHF. CDR3 nucleotide sequence: TGTGCTAGTGGTTTGGGGCCGGGTGGTCTAAATCAGCCCCAGCATTTT.

This sequence joins TRBV5-1 and TRBJ2-7, with 10 bases aligning to TRBD2. The germline V gene has CDR1 SGHRS and CDR2 YFSETQ. The J segment lost 9 bases and the V segment lost 4 bases, leaving 7 bases of the junction unmatched. The CDR3 loop spans 13 amino acids. The CDR3 DNA sequence: TGCGCCAGCAGCCGGGGACTAGCGACTTGGCAGTACTTC. This encodes CASSRGLATWQYF.

The chain recombines TRBV18 with TRBJ1-1, with D unresolved. CDR3 length: 12 amino acids. V lost 0 bases and J 8 bases, leaving 7 bases between the germline ends. Germline V CDR1 and CDR2: KGHSH, LQKENI. This CDR3 reads CASSPPSGEAFF. The CDR3, as DNA: TGTGCCAGCTCACCACCGTCGGGAGAAGCTTTCTTT.

J is TRBJ2-3 and V is TRBV5-1; no firm D call. This CDR3 is 15 amino acids long. CDR1 and CDR2 from the germline V gene are SGHRS and YFSETQ. V was pared by 1 base and J by 2 bases, with 11 bases between. This CDR3 reads CASSLRASNTDTQYF. CDR3 sequence (DNA): TGCGCCAGCAGCTTGAGGGCATCTAACACAGATACGCAGTATTTT.